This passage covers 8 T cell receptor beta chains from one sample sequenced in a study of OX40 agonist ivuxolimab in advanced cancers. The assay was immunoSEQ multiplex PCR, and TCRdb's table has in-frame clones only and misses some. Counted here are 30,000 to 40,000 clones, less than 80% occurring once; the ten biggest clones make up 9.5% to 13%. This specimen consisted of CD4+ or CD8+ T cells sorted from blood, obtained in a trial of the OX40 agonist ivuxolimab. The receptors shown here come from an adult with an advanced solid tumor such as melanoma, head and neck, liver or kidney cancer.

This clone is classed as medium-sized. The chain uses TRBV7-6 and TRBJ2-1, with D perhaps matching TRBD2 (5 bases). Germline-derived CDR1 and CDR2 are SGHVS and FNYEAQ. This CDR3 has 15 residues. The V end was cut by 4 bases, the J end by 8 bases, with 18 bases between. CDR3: CASSSTGYAGDEQFF. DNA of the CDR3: TGTGCCAGCAGCTCAACGGGATACGCGGGCGATGAGCAGTTCTTC.

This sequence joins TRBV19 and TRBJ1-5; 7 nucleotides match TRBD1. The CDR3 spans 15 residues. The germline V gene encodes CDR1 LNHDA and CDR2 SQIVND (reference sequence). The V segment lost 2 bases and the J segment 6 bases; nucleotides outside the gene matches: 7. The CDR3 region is CASSILQGIGQPQHF. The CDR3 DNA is TGTGCCAGTAGTATACTACAGGGGATCGGTCAGCCCCAGCATTTT.

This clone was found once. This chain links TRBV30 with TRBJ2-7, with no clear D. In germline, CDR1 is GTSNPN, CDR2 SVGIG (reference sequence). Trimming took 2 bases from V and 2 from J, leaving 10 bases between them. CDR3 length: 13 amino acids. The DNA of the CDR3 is TGTGCCTGGAGTCCTGAAGGTCCCTACGAGCAGTACTTC. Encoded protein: CAWSPEGPYEQYF.

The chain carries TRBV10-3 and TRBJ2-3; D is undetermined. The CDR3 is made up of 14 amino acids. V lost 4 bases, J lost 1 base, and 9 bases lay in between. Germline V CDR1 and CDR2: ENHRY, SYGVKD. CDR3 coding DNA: TGTGCCATCAGTGTAGTAGGTGGCACAGATACGCAGTATTTT. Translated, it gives CAISVVGGTDTQYF.

CDR3 loop: CASSARGFEVVEQYF. The CDR3 DNA reads TGTGCCAGCAGCGCACGGGGATTTGAGGTGGTCGAGCAGTACTTC. The gene calls are TRBV7-9 and TRBJ2-7, with D possibly TRBD2 on 5 matching bases. Trimming removed 5 bases from V and 6 bases from J, with 20 bases in between. The CDR3 length is 15 residues. Germline CDR1 SEHNR, CDR2 FQNEAQ (reference sequence).

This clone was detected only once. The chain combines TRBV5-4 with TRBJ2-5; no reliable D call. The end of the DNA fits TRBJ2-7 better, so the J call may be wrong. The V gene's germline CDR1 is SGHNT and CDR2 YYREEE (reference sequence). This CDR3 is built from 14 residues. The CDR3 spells CASSLGQVPYEQYF. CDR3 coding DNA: TGTGCCAGCAGCTTGGGGCAGGTTCCCTACGAGCAGTACTTC.

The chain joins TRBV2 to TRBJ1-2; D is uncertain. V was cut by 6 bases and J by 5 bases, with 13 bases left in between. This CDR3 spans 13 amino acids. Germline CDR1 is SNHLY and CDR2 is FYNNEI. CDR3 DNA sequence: TGTGCCAGCAGAGACGTTGGCCTTTATGGCTACACCTTC. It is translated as CASRDVGLYGYTF.

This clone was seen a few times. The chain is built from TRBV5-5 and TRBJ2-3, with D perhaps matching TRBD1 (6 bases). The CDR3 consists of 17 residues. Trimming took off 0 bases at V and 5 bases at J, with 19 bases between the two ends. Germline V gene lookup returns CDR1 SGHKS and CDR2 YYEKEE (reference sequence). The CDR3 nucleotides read TGTGCCAGCAGCTTGGCCCCTGGAACAGGGACGTTAGATACGCAGTATTTT. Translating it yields CASSLAPGTGTLDTQYF.